One and the same sample provided the 10 T cell receptor beta chains below, sequenced in a study of T cell responses to AZD1222 COVID-19 vaccine. TCRdb's copy holds only in-frame clones and misses some; the assay was immunoSEQ multiplex PCR. The data show roughly 100,000 clones, 85% to 95% seen once. This specimen was peripheral blood, taken on day 0 of AZD1222 vaccination. The receptors originated from an adult in good health.

V is TRBV4-1 and J is TRBJ1-4; D call uncertain. V was trimmed by 2 bases and J by 0 bases, leaving 7 bases between them. There are 15 residues in the CDR3. In germline, CDR1 is MGHRA, CDR2 YSYEKL. CDR3 sequence reads: CASSQTTSTNEKLFF. The CDR3 nucleotides read TGCGCCAGCAGCCAAACCACCTCAACTAATGAAAAACTGTTTTTT.

The rearrangement joins TRBV7-2 to TRBJ2-7; TRBD2 agrees at 7 bases. J gave up 2 bases and V 0 bases, and 7 bases lay outside the gene matches. The CDR3 covers 16 residues. Germline V gene lookup returns CDR1 SGHTA and CDR2 FQGNSA. The DNA for the CDR3 is TGTGCCAGCAGCTTAGCGATGCGGGGGTCCCCCTACGAGCAGTACTTC. Protein product: CASSLAMRGSPYEQYF.

The chain couples TRBV11-2 to TRBJ2-3, with D uncertain. V shed 4 bases and J shed 0 bases, with 5 bases lying between them. CDR3 length: 13 residues. The germline CDR1 and CDR2 sequences are SGHAT and FQNNGV. The CDR3 nucleotides read TGTGCCAGCAGCTCTTCAAGCACAGATACGCAGTATTTT. Translated: CASSSSSTDTQYF.

V usage is TRBV19 and J usage is TRBJ2-3; 11 positions agree with TRBD2. Trimming cost V 6 bases and J 0 bases; bases outside gene matches: 17. CDR3 length: 20 amino acids. Germline loops: CDR1 LNHDA, CDR2 SQIVND (reference sequence). CDR3 in DNA: TGTGCCAGTAGGAACAGGGGAGGGCTAGCGGGAGGCACTAGCACAGATACGCAGTATTTT. Protein product: CASRNRGGLAGGTSTDTQYF.

The chain links TRBV30 to TRBJ1-1; TRBD1 matches at 7 bases. CDR1 and CDR2 (germline): GTSNPN, SVGIG (reference sequence). This CDR3 is built from 14 residues. Losses at the gene ends were 1 base for V and 1 base for J; bases not matched to a gene: 3. The chain's CDR3 is CAWSAGGPNTEAFF. CDR3 DNA sequence: TGTGCCTGGAGTGCAGGGGGTCCGAACACTGAAGCTTTCTTT.

The chain carries TRBV27 and TRBJ2-3; D perhaps matches TRBD2 (6 bases). CDR1 and CDR2 from the germline V gene are MNHEY and SMNVEV (reference sequence). The CDR3 has 17 amino acids. Trimming took 6 bases from V and 1 from J, leaving 20 bases between them. The CDR3 region is CASSPLPWRDGTDTQYF. The CDR3 DNA reads TGTGCCAGCAGCCCCCTTCCCTGGCGGGACGGCACAGATACGCAGTATTTT.

This clone was counted only a few times. The chain combines TRBV11-2 with TRBJ2-7, with D hard to call. V was cut by 0 bases and J by 4 bases, with 7 bases left in between. The CDR3 covers 13 residues. Looked up from germline, CDR1 is SGHAT and CDR2 is FQNNGV. The CDR3 region is CASSLDRFYEQYF. Here the CDR3 DNA reads TGTGCCAGCAGCTTAGATCGGTTTTACGAGCAGTACTTC.

The V call is TRBV3-1 (or the pseudogene TRBV3-2), the J call TRBJ1-2, with 8 positions matching TRBD1. The CDR3 loop spans 13 amino acids. V was pared by 2 bases and J by 8 bases, with 4 bases of the junction left unmatched. The germline V gene encodes CDR1 LGHDT and CDR2 YNNKEL (reference sequence). The DNA of the CDR3 is TGTGCCAGCAGCCAACGGACAGGGCGAGGCTACACCTTC. This gives the protein CASSQRTGRGYTF.

This rearrangement joins TRBV6-5 to TRBJ2-7, with unresolved D. Germline V gives CDR1 MNHEY, CDR2 SVGAGI. The CDR3 loop spans 13 amino acids. Trimming left V 6 bases short and J 3 bases short, with 12 bases between. The CDR3 region is CASSLTGVYEQYF. DNA for the CDR3: TGTGCCAGCAGCCTAACTGGGGTCTACGAGCAGTACTTC.

V usage is TRBV20-1 and J usage is TRBJ1-1; D remains ambiguous. Per the germline V gene, CDR1 is DFQATT and CDR2 is SNEGSKA (reference sequence). V was pared by 5 bases and J by 4 bases, with 8 bases between. The CDR3 has 11 residues. The CDR3 protein is CSAQGSTEAFF. The DNA of the CDR3 is TGCAGTGCTCAAGGTAGCACTGAAGCTTTCTTT.